The 18 T cell receptor beta chains below come from one sample, sequenced in a study of CD4 T cells in relation to SARS-CoV-2 and coronaviruses. CD4+ T cells from unexposed donors were obtained before the COVID-19 pandemic (2011-2018). Sequenced by immunoSEQ multiplex PCR; TCRdb stores in-frame clones only, minus some. This table holds about 59,000 clones, 80% to 90% found once. Sequenced sample: memory CD4+ T cells from PBMCs. The source is a human donor in good health.

The rearrangement joins TRBV15 to TRBJ2-1; D not certain. The CDR3 runs to 12 residues. The germline V gene has CDR1 LNHNV and CDR2 YYDKDF (reference sequence). Trimming cost V 11 bases and J 9 bases, with 17 bases left between them. CDR3 sequence reads: CAPLIGAREQFF. CDR3 bases: TGTGCCCCTCTCATAGGCGCTCGTGAGCAGTTCTTC.

V usage is TRBV18 and J usage is TRBJ1-5; D is uncertain. Germline CDR1 KGHSH, CDR2 LQKENI. This CDR3 is built from 13 residues. Trimming took off 6 bases at V and 2 bases at J, with 8 bases between the two ends. The CDR3 sequence: CASSQAGNQPQHF. The DNA for the CDR3 is TGTGCCAGCTCTCAGGCGGGCAATCAGCCCCAGCATTTT.

The genes are TRBV4-1 and TRBJ1-6; possible D gene TRBD1, 5 bases. CDR1 is MGHRA and CDR2 is YSYEKL in the germline V gene. V dropped 0 bases and J dropped 12 bases, with 15 bases sitting between them. The length of the CDR3 is 15 residues. In nucleotides, the CDR3 is TGCGCCAGCAGCCAAGATCAGTCAAGGGACCTACCCCTCCACTTT. It codes for CASSQDQSRDLPLHF.

The rearrangement links TRBV28 to TRBJ2-1; D is ambiguous. This CDR3 spans 13 amino acids. The V end was cut by 7 bases, the J end by 1 base, with 8 bases between. Germline V gene sequence: CDR1 MDHEN, CDR2 SYDVKM. CDR3 nucleotide sequence: TGTGCCAGCAATGTCGGGTCCTACAATGAGCAGTTCTTC. This encodes CASNVGSYNEQFF. The variable domain in full, completed from reference TRBV28 and TRBJ2-1, reads DVKVTQSSRYLVKRTGEKVFLECVQDMDHENMFWYRQDPGLGLRLIYFSYDVKMKEKGDIPEGYSVSREKKERFSLILESASTNQTSMYLCASNVGSYNEQFFGPGTRLTVL.

In its sample, this clone was seen a few times. V gene TRBV7-9 combines with J gene TRBJ2-7; D remains unclear. Germline CDR1 SEHNR, CDR2 FQNEAQ (reference sequence). Trimming left V 8 bases short and J 3 bases short, with 11 bases between. This CDR3 contains 12 residues. CDR3: CASGGRSYEQYF. The CDR3 DNA is TGTGCCAGCGGTGGACGGAGCTACGAGCAGTACTTC.

The genes are TRBV28 and TRBJ2-4; TRBD2 agrees at 9 bases. CDR3 length equals 16 residues. Germline V lookup: CDR1 MDHEN, CDR2 SYDVKM. With V trimmed by 4 bases and J by 4 bases, 8 bases remained unmatched. The CDR3 DNA is TGTGCCAGCAGTTCGAACGGGGCGGGAGGGAAAAACATTCAGTACTTC. It codes for CASSSNGAGGKNIQYF.

The chain joins TRBV21-1 to TRBJ1-5; TRBD1, the table's D call, was not compared with the DNA. TRBV21-1 is a pseudogene. There are 18 residues in the CDR3. CDR3 DNA: TGTGCCAGCAGCAGACTTTTGGACAGACTAAGTAGCAATCAGCCCCAGCATTTT. This translates into CASSRLLDRLSSNQPQHF.

The chain recombines TRBV28 with TRBJ2-2; the match to TRBD2 covers 12 bases. CDR1 and CDR2 (germline): MDHEN, SYDVKM. Trimming cost V 9 bases and J 4 bases; bases outside gene matches: 6. The CDR3 has 15 residues. CDR3 protein: CASQTSGSGTGELFF. The CDR3 region has the DNA TGTGCCAGTCAGACTAGCGGGAGCGGCACCGGGGAGCTGTTTTTT.

The gene calls are TRBV5-5 and TRBJ2-7, with D perhaps TRBD2 (6 bases). The CDR3 runs to 13 residues. Trimming left V 1 base short and J 5 bases short, with 10 bases between. Germline V CDR1 and CDR2: SGHKS, YYEKEE (reference sequence). The CDR3 DNA sequence: TGTGCCAGCAGCTTGAGCGGAGGGGACGAGCAGTACTTC. It is translated as CASSLSGGDEQYF.

This clone was detected once. The chain links TRBV4-2 to TRBJ2-3, with TRBD2 matching 11 bases. CDR3 length: 20 residues. V shed 1 base and J 0 bases; nucleotides not matched to a gene: 12. CDR1 and CDR2 (germline): LGHNA, YNFKEQ. The CDR3 sequence: CASSQVSLAGGSASTDTQYF. In DNA, the CDR3 is TGTGCCAGCAGCCAAGTAAGTCTAGCGGGAGGCTCCGCTAGCACAGATACGCAGTATTTT.

This chain connects TRBV28 to TRBJ1-5; D gene ambiguous. V was pared by 5 bases and J by 1 base, with 15 bases between. Germline V gene lookup returns CDR1 MDHEN and CDR2 SYDVKM. There are 16 residues in the CDR3. The CDR3 DNA is TGTGCCAGCAGTCCTATTCAATTGATGAGCAATCAGCCCCAGCATTTT. It yields the protein CASSPIQLMSNQPQHF.

The gene calls are TRBV5-1 and TRBJ2-1; the D gene could be TRBD1 or TRBD2 (5 bases each). The germline V gene has CDR1 SGHRS and CDR2 YFSETQ. The V end lost 4 bases, the J end lost 7 bases, and 15 bases lay between the germline ends. This CDR3 contains 14 residues. In DNA, the CDR3 is TGCGCCAGCAGCCCCATGGGGTGGGGGAATGAGCAGTTCTTC. It yields the protein CASSPMGWGNEQFF.

This chain joins TRBV5-1 and TRBJ2-3; D possibly matches TRBD1 or TRBD2 (5 bases each). This CDR3 region has 12 residues. From germline, CDR1 is SGHRS and CDR2 YFSETQ. V was shortened by 5 bases and J by 6 bases, with 10 bases between the two germline ends. The CDR3 DNA reads as TGCGCCAGCAGTCAAGGGGACGATACGCAGTATTTT. Translation gives CASSQGDDTQYF.

For the CDR3, the DNA is TGTGCCAGCAGTGTGTCGAGGACAAACACCGGGGAGCTGTTTTTT. This gives the protein CASSVSRTNTGELFF. V and J are TRBV27 and TRBJ2-2, with D maybe TRBD1 (5 bases). The CDR3 is made up of 15 amino acids. Germline V gene sequence: CDR1 MNHEY, CDR2 SMNVEV (reference sequence). With 5 bases removed from V and 2 bases from J, the gap between germline ends came to 12 bases.

This clone occurred once. The chain carries TRBV10-2 and TRBJ2-7; weak D call: TRBD2 (5 bases). The CDR3 is 13 residues long. Germline assignment: CDR1 WSHSY and CDR2 SAAADI. The V end lost 10 bases, the J end lost 7 bases, and 20 bases lay between the germline ends. CDR3 sequence reads: CAIMSADLSEQYF. CDR3 sequence (DNA): TGCGCCATCATGTCAGCGGACCTTTCAGAGCAGTACTTC.

As DNA, the CDR3 is TGTGCCAGCAGTTTAGGACAGGGAGAAGCTTTCTTT. Translation gives CASSLGQGEAFF. This sequence joins TRBV28 and TRBJ1-1; 8 bases match TRBD1. The CDR3 is made up of 12 amino acids. V lost 2 bases to trimming and J lost 8 bases; unmatched junction nucleotides: 1. Germline V CDR1 and CDR2: MDHEN, SYDVKM.

The chain recombines TRBV18 with TRBJ1-6; D not resolved. V lost 2 bases, J lost 10 bases, and 9 bases lay in between. The CDR3 totals 13 residues. In germline, CDR1 is KGHSH, CDR2 LQKENI. CDR3 amino acids: CASSPAERSPLHF. The CDR3 DNA reads as TGTGCCAGCTCACCAGCGGAGAGATCACCCCTCCACTTT.

The chain is built from TRBV6-5 and TRBJ1-3; the D is unclear. Germline V lookup: CDR1 MNHEY, CDR2 SVGAGI. The CDR3 consists of 14 residues. Trimming stripped 5 bases from V and 3 bases from J, with 11 bases between. The CDR3 is CASSPYTGGNTIYF. The CDR3 region has the DNA TGTGCCAGCAGTCCCTATACTGGTGGAAACACCATATATTTT.